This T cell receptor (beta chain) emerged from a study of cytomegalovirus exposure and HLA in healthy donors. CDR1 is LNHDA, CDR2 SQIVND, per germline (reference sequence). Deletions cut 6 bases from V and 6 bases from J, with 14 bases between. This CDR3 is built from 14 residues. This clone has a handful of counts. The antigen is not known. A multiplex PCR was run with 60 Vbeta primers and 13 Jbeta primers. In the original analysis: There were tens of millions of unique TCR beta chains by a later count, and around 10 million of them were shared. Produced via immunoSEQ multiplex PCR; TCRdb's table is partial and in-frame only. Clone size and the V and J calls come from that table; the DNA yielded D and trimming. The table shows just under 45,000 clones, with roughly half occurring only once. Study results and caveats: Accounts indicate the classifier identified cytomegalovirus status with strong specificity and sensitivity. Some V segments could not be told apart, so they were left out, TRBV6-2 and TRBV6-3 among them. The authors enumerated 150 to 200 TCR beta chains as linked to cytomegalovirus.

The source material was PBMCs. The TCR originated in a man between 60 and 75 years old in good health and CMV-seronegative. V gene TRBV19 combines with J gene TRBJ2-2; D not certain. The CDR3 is CASRSLELAGELFF. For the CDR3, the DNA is TGTGCCAGTAGGTCTCTGGAGTTGGCCGGGGAGCTGTTTTTT. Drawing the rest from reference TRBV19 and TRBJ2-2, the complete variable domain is DGGITQSPKYLFRKEGQNVTLSCEQNLNHDAMYWYRQDPGQGLRLIYYSQIVNDFQKGDIAEGYSVSREKKESFPLTVTSAQKNPTAFYLCASRSLELAGELFFGEGSRLTVL.